One sample yielded the 31 T cell receptor beta chains listed below, sequenced in a study of shared clonotypes between healthy human individuals. Assay: immunoSEQ multiplex PCR; the TCRdb copy retains only in-frame clones and omits some. This sample has some 1.1 million clones, with roughly 77% found just once. Sequenced: memory CD4+ T cells from PBMCs. The subset: CD45RA-negative fraction. The receptors derive from a man younger than 35 in good health. Some clones in this sample may be carry-over from other donors' samples.

This clone turned up a few times. The sample contains more than one DNA sequence encoding this CDR3. The rearrangement joins TRBV4-2 to TRBJ2-5; unclear D gene. The germline gives CDR1 LGHNA, CDR2 YNFKEQ. V gave up 1 base and J gave up 5 bases, with 5 bases separating them. The CDR3 is 12 amino acids. The CDR3, as DNA: TGTGCCAGCAGCCAAGTTGACGAGACCCAGTACTTC. It translates to CASSQVDETQYF.

In regard to this clone: The same CDR3 can be traced to other DNA sequences in this sample. For the CDR3, the DNA is TGCGCCAGCAGCCCAGGGACTAGCGGGACGAATGAGCAGTTCTTC. This codes for CASSPGTSGTNEQFF. This chain links TRBV5-1 with TRBJ2-1, with 13 nucleotides matching TRBD2. Germline CDR1 is SGHRS and CDR2 is YFSETQ. The CDR3 is made up of 15 amino acids. J lost 7 bases, V lost 4 bases, and 5 bases had no gene match.

This clone is a singleton in its sample. The rearrangement joins TRBV9 to TRBJ2-7; 9 nucleotides line up with TRBD2. Germline CDR1 is SGDLS and CDR2 is YYNGEE. CDR3 length: 16 amino acids. Trimming cost V 0 bases and J 2 bases; bases outside gene matches: 6. The CDR3 sequence is CASSVGGSGRTYEQYF. CDR3 nucleotide sequence: TGTGCCAGCAGCGTAGGTGGTAGCGGGAGAACCTACGAGCAGTACTTC.

The chain carries TRBV5-1 and TRBJ2-2, with 16 nucleotides matching TRBD2. V lost 4 bases to trimming and J lost 0 bases; unmatched junction nucleotides: 9. The CDR3 spans 20 residues. The V gene's germline CDR1 is SGHRS and CDR2 YFSETQ. CDR3 nucleotide sequence: TGCGCCAGCAGCCTATTACCGGGACTAGCGGGAGGGCCGAACACCGGGGAGCTGTTTTTT. It specifies CASSLLPGLAGGPNTGELFF.

The chain uses TRBV28 and TRBJ2-4; 7 nucleotides agree with TRBD2. Germline V gives CDR1 MDHEN, CDR2 SYDVKM. With V trimmed by 6 bases and J by 9 bases, 14 bases remained unmatched. The CDR3 has 15 amino acids. In nucleotides, the CDR3 is TGTGCCAGCAGCCTTAACGTAGCGGGCGTTGTCATTCAGTACTTC. Translated, it gives CASSLNVAGVVIQYF.

This clone was detected only a few times. The V and J genes are TRBV21-1 and TRBJ2-5; no check of the table's D call, TRBD2, against the DNA was made. TRBV21-1 is noted as a pseudogene. CDR3 length equals 13 residues. The CDR3 here is CASSTSGLETQYF. The CDR3 nucleotides read TGTGCCAGCAGCACGTCGGGACTGGAGACCCAGTACTTC.

This sequence joins TRBV5-1 and TRBJ2-2, with 13 bases matching TRBD2. The trim removed 4 bases at V and 1 base at J, leaving 1 base unmatched. Germline CDR1 SGHRS, CDR2 YFSETQ. This CDR3 is built from 16 residues. CDR3 in DNA: TGCGCCAGCAGCCGACTAGCGGGAGGGAACACCGGGGAGCTGTTTTTT. It encodes CASSRLAGGNTGELFF.

This clone was seen at least ten times. The chain recombines TRBV27 with TRBJ1-2; D is unclear. The CDR3 sequence is 15 residues long. The germline V gene encodes CDR1 MNHEY and CDR2 SMNVEV (reference sequence). The ends were cut back, 6 bases at V and 0 bases at J, with 14 bases in the middle. The DNA for the CDR3 is TGTGCCAGCAGGCGGTTGGGGTCTTCTAACTATGGCTACACCTTC. Its protein product is CASRRLGSSNYGYTF.

The J gene is TRBJ2-3, the V gene TRBV2; 9 bases agree with TRBD2. The V and J ends lost 3 bases and 4 bases, in that order; junction bases with no gene match: 5. Germline V gene data show CDR1 as SNHLY and CDR2 as FYNNEI. CDR3 length equals 15 residues. The CDR3 protein is CASSEAGGPPDTQYF. DNA for the CDR3: TGTGCCAGCAGTGAGGCGGGAGGGCCCCCAGATACGCAGTATTTT.

The chain uses TRBV27 and TRBJ2-1, with 7 bases identical to TRBD1. CDR3 length: 18 residues. Germline V gene data show CDR1 as MNHEY and CDR2 as SMNVEV (reference sequence). V was pared by 2 bases and J by 5 bases, with 15 bases of the junction left unmatched. In nucleotides, the CDR3 is TGTGCCAGCAGTTTACGCCGACAGGGACCAACGATCAACAATGAGCAGTTCTTC. Its translation: CASSLRRQGPTINNEQFF.

The chain combines TRBV7-9 with TRBJ2-2; TRBD1 aligns across 10 bases. The V gene end was trimmed by 5 bases and the J gene end by 3 bases; junction bases not matched to a gene: 6. The CDR3 runs to 16 residues. The germline CDR1 and CDR2 sequences are SEHNR and FQNEAQ (reference sequence). CDR3 residues: CASSPGQGIHTGELFF. CDR3 in DNA: TGTGCCAGCAGCCCGGGACAGGGGATACACACCGGGGAGCTGTTTTTT.

The V and J genes are TRBV20-1 and TRBJ1-1, with D tentatively TRBD1 (6 bases). The germline CDR1 and CDR2 sequences are DFQATT and SNEGSKA (reference sequence). CDR3 length equals 10 residues. The V end lost 3 bases, the J end lost 8 bases, and 7 bases lay between the germline ends. The CDR3 protein is CSASDREAFF. The CDR3 DNA reads as TGCAGTGCTAGCGACAGGGAAGCTTTCTTT.

The rearrangement uses TRBV2 and TRBJ1-4, with TRBD1 identical over 10 bases. CDR3 length: 15 amino acids. The V segment lost 6 bases and the J segment 7 bases; nucleotides outside the gene matches: 8. Germline CDR1 reads SNHLY; CDR2 reads FYNNEI. The CDR3 DNA sequence: TGTGCCAGCAGGGAAAGGACAGGGGGTACTGAAAAACTGTTTTTT. Residues: CASRERTGGTEKLFF.

The V call is TRBV10-3, the J call TRBJ2-1; 13 bases map to TRBD2. Trimming took 3 bases from V and 4 from J; bases not matched to a gene: 18. Per the germline V gene, CDR1 is ENHRY and CDR2 is SYGVKD. The CDR3 totals 21 residues. For the CDR3, the DNA is TGTGCCATCAGTGACCCTGTACTAGCGGGAGGGCCCGTGGGGCAATACAATGAGCAGTTCTTC. Its translation: CAISDPVLAGGPVGQYNEQFF.

Note on this clone: The same CDR3 is also encoded by other DNA sequences in this sample. The rearrangement links TRBV28 to TRBJ2-5, with 7 positions matching TRBD1. The germline V gene encodes CDR1 MDHEN and CDR2 SYDVKM. This CDR3 comprises 13 residues. V trimming: 5 bases; J trimming: 3 bases; junction bases outside the gene matches: 3. The DNA of the CDR3 is TGTGCCAGCAGTCCGGGGACAGAAGAGACCCAGTACTTC. Translation: CASSPGTEETQYF.

Regarding this clone: Additional DNA sequences in this sample encode the identical CDR3. The chain carries TRBV5-1 and TRBJ2-5, with a tentative D call TRBD1 (6 bases). This CDR3 has 14 residues. V lost 4 bases and J lost 1, with 11 bases in between. Germline V gives CDR1 SGHRS, CDR2 YFSETQ. CDR3 bases: TGCGCCAGCAGCCCCGGGACAACCCAAGAGACCCAGTACTTC. It yields the protein CASSPGTTQETQYF.

The rearrangement uses TRBV10-3 and TRBJ2-1; TRBD2 matches at 7 bases. This CDR3 has 16 residues. Trimming cost V 6 bases and J 9 bases; bases outside gene matches: 17. Per germline, CDR1 ENHRY and CDR2 SYGVKD. The CDR3 nucleotides are TGTGCCATCAGAGGGCCGGGCGGCGGGAGTATTAGTGAGCAGTTCTTC. Translation gives CAIRGPGGGSISEQFF.

This chain joins TRBV4-1 and TRBJ2-7, with unresolved D. CDR1 MGHRA and CDR2 YSYEKL come from the germline V gene. Trimming left V 2 bases short and J 5 bases short, with 10 bases between. The CDR3 is made up of 13 amino acids. The CDR3 here is CASSQPSRNEQYF. The CDR3, as DNA: TGCGCCAGCAGCCAACCCAGTCGCAACGAGCAGTACTTC.

Only a few counts were recorded for this clone. This chain links TRBV10-3 with TRBJ2-4; D ambiguous. Deletions cut 6 bases from V and 7 bases from J, with 22 bases between. The CDR3 runs to 16 residues. Germline V gene data show CDR1 as ENHRY and CDR2 as SYGVKD. The CDR3 is CAISDPGLVLSNIQYF. The CDR3 nucleotides read TGTGCCATCAGCGACCCGGGCCTCGTCCTCTCTAACATTCAGTACTTC.

The chain is built from TRBV9 and TRBJ2-1; no clear D. Looked up from germline, CDR1 is SGDLS and CDR2 is YYNGEE. The V end lost 4 bases, the J end lost 8 bases, and 22 bases lay between the germline ends. The CDR3 is made up of 16 amino acids. The CDR3 is CASSPRADPFNYEQFF. The CDR3 region has the DNA TGTGCCAGCAGCCCACGAGCCGACCCATTCAATTATGAGCAGTTCTTC.

J is TRBJ2-2 and V is TRBV19, with TRBD1 matching 7 bases. The CDR3 spans 19 residues. Germline V gives CDR1 LNHDA, CDR2 SQIVND (reference sequence). The junction had 16 bases not matched to a gene; V was cut back by 6 bases and J by 0 bases. The CDR3 region is CASRRSHHRGGSNTGELFF. CDR3 nucleotide sequence: TGTGCCAGTAGACGATCCCATCACAGGGGTGGATCGAACACCGGGGAGCTGTTTTTT. Drawing the rest from reference TRBV19 and TRBJ2-2, the complete variable domain is DGGITQSPKYLFRKEGQNVTLSCEQNLNHDAMYWYRQDPGQGLRLIYYSQIVNDFQKGDIAEGYSVSREKKESFPLTVTSAQKNPTAFYLCASRRSHHRGGSNTGELFFGEGSRLTVL.

A word on this clone: With a far larger clone one base away, a read error is the likely cause. The gene calls are TRBV2 and TRBJ1-1; no reliable D call. V lost 4 bases, J lost 5 bases, and 14 bases lay in between. This CDR3 contains 14 residues. CDR1 and CDR2 (germline): SNHLY, FYNNEI. The CDR3 loop reads CASSGAVKLTEAFF. The CDR3, as DNA: TGTGCCAGCAGTGGAGCTGTAAAACTGACTGAAGCTTTCTTT.

The rearrangement joins TRBV28 to TRBJ2-7, with 13 nucleotides matching TRBD2. CDR1 is MDHEN, CDR2 SYDVKM, per germline. Germline trimming cut 7 bases from V and 3 bases from J; bases unmatched to any gene: 9. This CDR3 is built from 16 residues. CDR3 residues: CASTKTSGRPVYEQYF. CDR3 sequence (DNA): TGTGCCAGCACCAAGACTAGCGGGAGGCCTGTCTACGAGCAGTACTTC.

The genes are TRBV5-5 and TRBJ1-1, with TRBD1 matching 8 bases. CDR3 length: 15 residues. V trimming: 2 bases; J trimming: 3 bases; junction bases outside the gene matches: 6. Germline V gene data show CDR1 as SGHKS and CDR2 as YYEKEE (reference sequence). The CDR3, as DNA: TGTGCCAGCAGCTTCCGGACAGGGAGGGACACTGAAGCTTTCTTT. Translation gives CASSFRTGRDTEAFF.

A remark on this clone: With a much larger clone just one base away, this may be a read error. The V and J genes are TRBV18 and TRBJ1-1; D is unclear. The CDR3 spans 14 residues. Germline-derived CDR1 and CDR2 are KGHSH and LQKENI. CDR3 coding DNA: TGTGCCAGCTCCGCTGAATTCGTGAACACTGAATCTTTCTTT. Encoded protein: CASSAEFVNTESFF.

The gene calls are TRBV5-6 and TRBJ2-5; TRBD2 aligns across 10 bases. V lost 0 bases and J lost 4; bases outside the gene matches: 3. The CDR3 loop spans 15 amino acids. Germline loops: CDR1 SGHDT, CDR2 YYEEEE. The CDR3 loop reads CASSLASGRAETQYF. CDR3 coding DNA: TGTGCCAGCAGCTTGGCGAGCGGGAGGGCAGAGACCCAGTACTTC.

The CDR3 here is CASSPPGQYYEQYF. The CDR3 nucleotides read TGTGCCAGCAGTCCCCCGGGACAGTACTACGAGCAGTACTTC. The rearrangement joins TRBV28 to TRBJ2-7; 7 nucleotides match TRBD1. The germline V gene has CDR1 MDHEN and CDR2 SYDVKM. CDR3 length: 14 amino acids. With 5 bases clipped from V and 3 bases from J, the junction kept 7 bases outside the gene matches.

Comments on this clone: A single base separates this from a much larger clone, so it may be a read error. The chain has TRBV7-8 and TRBJ1-1; 8 positions agree with TRBD1. Trimming removed 1 base from V and 5 bases from J; junction bases left unmatched: 0. There are 13 residues in the CDR3. Germline CDR1 SGHVS, CDR2 FQNEAQ. CDR3 region: CASSLGQGTEAFF. The CDR3 coding sequence is TGTGCCAGCAGCTTAGGACAGGGGACTGAAGCTTTCTTT. Combining the CDR3 with reference TRBV7-8 and TRBJ1-1 gives the whole variable domain GAGVSQSPRYKVAKRGQDVALRCDPISGHVSLFWYQQALGQGPEFLTYFQNEAQLDKSGLPSDRFFAERPEGSVSTLKIQRTQQEDSAVYLCASSLGQGTEAFFGQGTRLTVV.

Concerning this clone: Other DNA sequences from this sample encode an identical CDR3 as well. The chain couples TRBV18 to TRBJ1-1; D gene unclear. Germline V gene sequence: CDR1 KGHSH, CDR2 LQKENI. V dropped 3 bases and J dropped 0 bases, with 5 bases sitting between them. This CDR3 has 13 residues. The CDR3 DNA is TGTGCCAGCTCACCGACATTGAACACTGAAGCTTTCTTT. Its translation is CASSPTLNTEAFF.

This clone has more than one count but fewer than ten. CDR3 in DNA: TGTGCCAGCAGCACCCCCGGACAGCCCAACACTGAAGCTTTCTTT. This codes for CASSTPGQPNTEAFF. The J gene is TRBJ1-1, the V gene TRBV5-4; perhaps TRBD1 as D (6 bases). V lost 4 bases to trimming and J lost 2 bases, with 15 bases between them. The CDR3 has 15 amino acids. CDR1 and CDR2 (germline): SGHNT, YYREEE (reference sequence).

This clone showed up just a few times. CDR3: CASSSNQGFNGYTF. The CDR3 DNA reads TGCGCCAGCAGCTCAAATCAGGGATTCAATGGCTACACCTTC. The gene calls are TRBV5-1 and TRBJ1-2, with D possibly TRBD1 on 5 matching bases. V gave up 3 bases and J gave up 6 bases, with 15 bases separating them. Per germline, CDR1 SGHRS and CDR2 YFSETQ. The CDR3 contains 14 residues. Together with reference TRBV5-1 and TRBJ1-2, the CDR3 gives the full variable domain: KAGVTQTPRYLIKTRGQQVTLSCSPISGHRSVSWYQQTPGQGLQFLFEYFSETQRNKGNFPGRFSGRQFSNSRSEMNVSTLELGDSALYLCASSSNQGFNGYTFGSGTRLTVV.